Following are 27 T cell receptor beta chains from one sample sequenced in a study of T cells after posttransplantation cyclophosphamide. The naive gate required viable CD3+CD4+ or CD3+CD8+ cells with CCR7+CD45RA+CD45RO-CD95-CD27+CD28+ phenotype. Clones were read by immunoSEQ multiplex PCR, and TCRdb kept only the in-frame ones, dropping some. The sample yields about 32,000 clones, 91% seen once. The specimen sequenced was naive CD4+ T cells sorted from blood. The receptors originated from a man aged 25-45 years in good health and a related stem cell transplant donor.

This chain's CDR3 is CASSPRGGNEQFF. CDR3 coding DNA: TGTGCCAGCAGCCCTAGGGGCGGCAATGAGCAGTTCTTC. The chain recombines TRBV11-3 with TRBJ2-1, with a possible D match to TRBD1 (5 bases). Germline values: CDR1 SGHNT, CDR2 YENEEA. This CDR3 has 13 amino acids. The V end lost 5 bases, the J end lost 6 bases, and 11 bases lay between the germline ends.

The rearrangement links TRBV5-1 to TRBJ1-1, with 7 bases fitting TRBD1. Trimming removed 0 bases from V and 11 bases from J; junction bases left unmatched: 10. The V gene's germline CDR1 is SGHRS and CDR2 YFSETQ. This CDR3 spans 14 amino acids. CDR3 in DNA: TGCGCCAGCAGCTTGGATCCAGGGGGGTTCGTTGCTTTCTTT. Its protein product is CASSLDPGGFVAFF.

The chain uses TRBV5-4 and TRBJ2-7; D unclear. The germline gives CDR1 SGHNT, CDR2 YYREEE (reference sequence). Trimming stripped 4 bases from V and 3 bases from J, with 8 bases between. CDR3 length: 12 amino acids. The CDR3 sequence is CASSVGGYEQYF. CDR3 sequence (DNA): TGTGCCAGCAGCGTCGGCGGCTACGAGCAGTACTTC.

The rearrangement links TRBV5-1 to TRBJ2-5, with TRBD1 matching over 7 bases. The DNA end favors TRBJ2-7, so the J call may be wrong. The CDR3 covers 15 residues. Germline V lookup: CDR1 SGHRS, CDR2 YFSETQ. The CDR3 reads CASSFGQGQFYEQYF. Written as DNA, the CDR3 is TGCGCCAGCAGCTTCGGGCAGGGACAGTTCTACGAGCAGTACTTC.

The chain links TRBV7-2 to TRBJ2-5; possible D gene TRBD1, 6 bases. The CDR3 runs 14 residues. Trimming took off 3 bases at V and 4 bases at J, with 12 bases between the two ends. Germline CDR1 SGHTA, CDR2 FQGNSA. CDR3 DNA sequence: TGTGCCAGCAGCTTTAGGCAGGGGCCAGAGACCCAGTACTTC. It encodes CASSFRQGPETQYF.

The V call is TRBV5-1, the J call TRBJ1-2; 9 bases are a match to TRBD1. The CDR3 has 14 amino acids. The germline gives CDR1 SGHRS, CDR2 YFSETQ. V shed 2 bases, J shed 6 bases, and the junction held 5 bases outside the gene matches. CDR3: CASSFYTGGNGYTF. In DNA form, the CDR3 reads TGCGCCAGCAGCTTCTACACAGGGGGCAATGGCTACACCTTC.

This CDR3 is CASSPGGGFSYEQYF. CDR3 nucleotides: TGTGCCAGCAGCCCCGGGGGAGGGTTCTCCTACGAGCAGTACTTC. The genes are TRBV6-5 and TRBJ2-7; 7 nucleotides line up with TRBD2. The CDR3 extends over 15 amino acids. Trimming took 6 bases from V and 0 from J; bases not matched to a gene: 8. Germline V gives CDR1 MNHEY, CDR2 SVGAGI.

The V gene is TRBV28, the J gene TRBJ2-5, with D possibly matching TRBD1 (5 bases). The germline V and J ends were trimmed by 6 bases and 2 bases, with 19 bases remaining between them. The CDR3 length is 16 residues. CDR1 is MDHEN, CDR2 SYDVKM, per germline. CDR3 sequence (DNA): TGTGCCAGCAGGTCTTACCGTCAGGGTTTACAAGAGACCCAGTACTTC. As protein: CASRSYRQGLQETQYF.

This chain connects TRBV9 to TRBJ1-5; D ambiguous. CDR3 length equals 15 residues. Trimming took off 2 bases at V and 0 bases at J, with 9 bases between the two ends. Germline V lookup: CDR1 SGDLS, CDR2 YYNGEE. CDR3 amino acids: CASSVMADSNQPQHF. CDR3 DNA: TGTGCCAGCAGCGTGATGGCAGATAGCAATCAGCCCCAGCATTTT.

The chain carries TRBV15 and TRBJ1-1, with D uncertain. Trimming left V 1 base short and J 1 base short, with 7 bases between. This CDR3 spans 14 amino acids. Germline V gene sequence: CDR1 LNHNV, CDR2 YYDKDF (reference sequence). Written as DNA, the CDR3 is TGTGCCACCAGCAGAGGGCCAGAGAACACTGAAGCTTTCTTT. It yields the protein CATSRGPENTEAFF. The full variable domain, with the rest looked up from reference TRBV15 and TRBJ1-1, is DAMVIQNPRYQVTQFGKPVTLSCSQTLNHNVMYWYQQKSSQAPKLLFHYYDKDFNNEADTPDNFQSRRPNTSFCFLDIRSPGLGDTAMYLCATSRGPENTEAFFGQGTRLTVV.

This chain connects TRBV28 to TRBJ1-5, with D possibly being TRBD1 (5 bases). From germline, CDR1 is MDHEN and CDR2 SYDVKM. Trimming shortened V by 4 bases and J by 2 bases, and 12 bases separated the two germline ends. The CDR3 is 15 amino acids. DNA for the CDR3: TGTGCCAGCAGTTCCAGGGTTTGGGGCAATCAGCCCCAGCATTTT. It translates to CASSSRVWGNQPQHF.

The chain couples TRBV10-3 to TRBJ1-1, with D unresolved. V gave up 3 bases and J gave up 1 base, with 12 bases separating them. The CDR3 has 15 amino acids. Per the germline V gene, CDR1 is ENHRY and CDR2 is SYGVKD. CDR3 coding DNA: TGTGCCATCAGTGATCTCAGGATAGGGAACACTGAAGCTTTCTTT. Protein sequence: CAISDLRIGNTEAFF.

In its sample, this clone was seen a few times. The J gene is TRBJ1-5, the V gene TRBV19; D is unresolved. Germline values: CDR1 LNHDA, CDR2 SQIVND (reference sequence). V lost 4 bases, J lost 3 bases, and 4 bases lay in between. The CDR3 totals 12 residues. The CDR3 bases are TGTGCCAGTAGTAAACACAATCAGCCCCAGCATTTT. Amino acids: CASSKHNQPQHF.

The V call is TRBV11-2, the J call TRBJ2-3; no firm D call. The CDR3 spans 11 residues. Trimming took off 2 bases at V and 5 bases at J, with 2 bases between the two ends. Per germline, CDR1 SGHAT and CDR2 FQNNGV. This CDR3 is CASSLRDTQYF. Here the CDR3 DNA reads TGTGCCAGCAGCTTACGAGATACGCAGTATTTT.

J is TRBJ2-1 and V is TRBV1; the table assigns TRBD2, which was not confirmed against the DNA. TRBV1 represents a pseudogene. The length of the CDR3 is 13 residues. CDR3 DNA: TGCACCAGCAGCCAAGTCGACGGGGTCGAGCAGTTCTTC. Its protein product is CTSSQVDGVEQFF.

V is TRBV5-5 and J is TRBJ1-6, with 9 bases lining up with TRBD1. Germline CDR1 SGHKS, CDR2 YYEKEE (reference sequence). The CDR3 is made up of 17 amino acids. The ends lost 2 bases at V and 5 bases at J; junction bases unmatched: 8. As DNA, the CDR3 is TGTGCCAGCAGCTTCGTCGCAGGACAGGGGAATAATTCACCCCTCCACTTT. Its protein product is CASSFVAGQGNNSPLHF.

The rearrangement links TRBV10-2 to TRBJ2-6, with 7 bases matching TRBD1. This CDR3 contains 15 residues. Unmatched junction bases numbered 2, after V lost 6 bases and J lost 0 bases. The germline gives CDR1 WSHSY, CDR2 SAAADI. DNA for the CDR3: TGCGCCAGCAGGGGGACAGTCTCTGGGGCCAACGTCCTGACTTTC. As protein: CASRGTVSGANVLTF.

The V and J genes are TRBV30 and TRBJ2-5; D ambiguous. Germline loops: CDR1 GTSNPN, CDR2 SVGIG (reference sequence). The CDR3 runs to 10 residues. The V end was cut by 1 base, the J end by 6 bases, with 3 bases between. In DNA, the CDR3 is TGTGCCTGGAGTGCAAAGACCCAGTACTTC. This translates into CAWSAKTQYF.

V usage is TRBV25-1 and J usage is TRBJ1-6, with a possible D match to TRBD1 (5 bases). The germline V gene encodes CDR1 MGHDK and CDR2 SYGVNS. Trimming pared 6 bases from V and 3 bases from J, leaving 15 bases between. The CDR3 totals 16 residues. The CDR3 reads CASSGRATNYNSPLHF. CDR3 in DNA: TGTGCCAGCAGCGGCAGGGCCACGAACTATAATTCACCCCTCCACTTT.

The chain is built from TRBV15 and TRBJ1-1; D unclear. Looked up from germline, CDR1 is LNHNV and CDR2 is YYDKDF (reference sequence). V gave up 10 bases and J gave up 5 bases, with 8 bases separating them. The CDR3 runs 10 residues. The CDR3 sequence is CAIGRTEAFF. Written as DNA, the CDR3 is TGTGCCATCGGGAGAACTGAAGCTTTCTTT.

This clone came up a few times. CDR3 nucleotides: TGTGCAAGTCGACCCAACAGGGGTCGTAGCAATCAGCCCCAGCATTTT. The encoded protein is CASRPNRGRSNQPQHF. The gene calls are TRBV12-2 and TRBJ1-5; TRBD1 is the table's D call, not checked against the DNA. TRBV12-2 corresponds to a pseudogene. The CDR3 spans 16 residues.

The chain has TRBV14 and TRBJ2-1; 7 bases are a match to TRBD1. This CDR3 contains 15 residues. Losses at the gene ends were 4 bases for V and 0 bases for J; bases not matched to a gene: 3. In germline, CDR1 is SGHDN, CDR2 FVKESK. The CDR3 coding sequence is TGTGCCAGCAGCCGGGACAGAAGCTCCTACAATGAGCAGTTCTTC. The encoded protein is CASSRDRSSYNEQFF.

This chain links TRBV4-1 with TRBJ2-1, with TRBD2 identical over 8 bases. The trim removed 0 bases at V and 8 bases at J, leaving 6 bases unmatched. Looked up from germline, CDR1 is MGHRA and CDR2 is YSYEKL. The CDR3 has 15 residues. For the CDR3, the DNA is TGCGCCAGCAGCCAAGAGGGACTAGGAAGTCATGAGCAGTTCTTC. Residues: CASSQEGLGSHEQFF.

The CDR3 DNA sequence: TGTGCCAGCAGTTACTCAGGGACAGGGTACGAGCAGTACTTC. Translation gives CASSYSGTGYEQYF. V and J are TRBV6-5 and TRBJ2-7, with 9 bases fitting TRBD1. CDR1 and CDR2 (germline): MNHEY, SVGAGI. CDR3 length: 14 amino acids. Trimming cost V 0 bases and J 4 bases; bases outside gene matches: 1.

The J gene is TRBJ2-1, the V gene TRBV19, with TRBD1 matching 9 bases. With 6 bases clipped from V and 3 bases from J, the junction kept 3 bases outside the gene matches. This CDR3 has 14 amino acids. CDR1 LNHDA and CDR2 SQIVND come from the germline V gene (reference sequence). DNA for the CDR3: TGTGCCAGTAGGACAGGGGGAGTCTACAATGAGCAGTTCTTC. Protein product: CASRTGGVYNEQFF.

The chain combines TRBV9 with TRBJ2-3; perhaps TRBD2 as D (7 bases). The CDR3 is 16 residues long. V was shortened by 3 bases and J by 5 bases, with 19 bases between the two germline ends. The germline V gene encodes CDR1 SGDLS and CDR2 YYNGEE. CDR3 residues: CASSGLGGGRIDTQYF. In nucleotides, the CDR3 is TGTGCCAGCAGCGGTCTAGGGGGGGGAAGAATAGATACGCAGTATTTT. Full variable domain (rest looked up from reference TRBV9 and TRBJ2-3): DSGVTQTPKHLITATGQRVTLRCSPRSGDLSVYWYQQSLDQGLQFLIQYYNGEERAKGNILERFSAQQFPDLHSELNLSSLELGDSALYFCASSGLGGGRIDTQYFGPGTRLTVL.

The chain has TRBV19 and TRBJ2-5; 7 positions agree with TRBD2. The length of the CDR3 is 13 residues. The V gene end was trimmed by 1 base and the J gene end by 4 bases; junction bases not matched to a gene: 0. Germline lookup yields CDR1 LNHDA and CDR2 SQIVND (reference sequence). The CDR3: CASSIGGGETQYF. The CDR3 bases are TGTGCCAGTAGTATAGGCGGGGGAGAGACCCAGTACTTC.